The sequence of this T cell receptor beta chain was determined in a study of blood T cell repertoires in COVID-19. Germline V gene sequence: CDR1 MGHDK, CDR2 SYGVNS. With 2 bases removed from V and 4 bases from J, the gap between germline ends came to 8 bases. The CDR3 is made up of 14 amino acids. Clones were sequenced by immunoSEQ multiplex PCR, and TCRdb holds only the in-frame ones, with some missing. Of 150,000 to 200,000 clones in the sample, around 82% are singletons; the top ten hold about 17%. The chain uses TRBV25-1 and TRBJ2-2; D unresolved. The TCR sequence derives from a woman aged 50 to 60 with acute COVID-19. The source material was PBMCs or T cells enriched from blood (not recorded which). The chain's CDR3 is CASSEHSPTGELFF. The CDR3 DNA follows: TGTGCCAGCAGTGAACACAGTCCCACCGGGGAGCTGTTTTTT.